The entry that follows covers one T cell receptor beta chain sequence. Its antigen target is currently unknown. Per-nucleotide qualities are absent, and no much larger clonotype sits a single base away. This record comes from a study of identical twins (TCRdb year 2016). Context from the whole study: To test whether fetal clonotypes persist, the study used deep sequencing on TCR alpha and beta repertoires from monozygotic twins, unrelated adults of various ages, and cord blood. To rule out contamination, the twin experiments were replicated at different times with different library preparation protocols.

Every donor was a healthy Caucasian. The twin cohort consisted of three pairs of female monozygotic twins, all aged roughly 18 to 30 years. RNA for TCR libraries was isolated from peripheral blood mononuclear cells. Broader findings and caveats from the paper: Out-of-frame TCR alpha sequences shared between twins showed an excess of low generation-probability sequences compared with coincidental sharing between unrelated individuals. Because the same donors could not be followed over many years, the conclusions depended on cross-sectional statistical analysis. Invariant T cells such as MAIT and iNKT could partly confound zero-insertion analyses, although diverse VJ usage argued against such confounding for most clonotypes. Abundant cord blood beta clonotypes had fewer insertions, young adult naive repertoires showed a similar but weaker trend, and memory repertoires showed no such trend. A weaker excess of twin sharing was found in beta out-of-frame sequences because the signal-to-noise ratio was lowered by fewer shared sequences. Out-of-frame TCR alpha sharing in monozygotic twins was systematically underestimated by recombination models, whereas sharing between unrelated individuals was in agreement with the recombination models.

The library came from 5' RACE. Instrument used: Illumina HiSeq 2000. A universal primer binding site was introduced by template switching, and a unique molecular identifier was present in the final cDNA, enabling accurate counting of TCR cDNA molecules. Specific primers in the conserved constant-segment region were used to synthesize first-strand cDNA for the TCR alpha and beta chains. To control for contamination, every cDNA library carried two barcodes: a SMART-Mk sample barcode plus Illumina barcodes. TruSeq adapter sequences, together with Illumina sample barcodes, were added in two successive PCR steps. TCR alpha and beta cDNA libraries were sequenced on the Illumina HiSeq platform with custom primers. For the original study's pipeline: Unique molecular identifiers were extracted from raw reads with MiGEC, and CDR3 positions were determined with MiXCR. For each individual, recombination models were inferred using an EM algorithm with the repgenHMM and IGoR tools. The analysis of shared clonotypes was done with the tcR package in R, with sharing normalized by the product of cloneset sizes. To study raw recombination without the effects of thymic and clonal selection, out-of-frame nonproductive sequences were analyzed. TCRdb handled the public reads itself, with Q25 trimming in fastp and clone calling in MiXCR, and kept productive beta chains. Each entry merges the rows of one CDR3 protein and shows their most common DNA and genes. Clone size and V and J calls follow TCRdb, not the original study. The sample records 600,000 to 800,000 distinct CDR3 sequences, 21% of which are singletons. 4% to 4.5% of the sample is held by the ten biggest clonotypes.

The germline V and J ends show losses of 8 bases and 1 base respectively, and no gene match explains 5 bases of the junction. The CDR3 contains 14 residues, cysteine and phenylalanine counted. Of the read, only the CDR3 DNA is kept; its 42 bases are in frame from base 1. These data are also associated with another study on T cells expressing NK-cell markers. From the second report: About 8 donors provided sorted CD3+CD56+NKG2C+, CD3+CD56+NKG2C- and CD3+CD56-NKG2C+ T-cell subsets, whose TCR beta-chain repertoires were profiled. Of the eight sequenced donors, seven were found to be HCMV-seropositive and one was found to be HCMV-seronegative. In several experiments an anti-gammadeltaTCR antibody was added to restrict sorting to alphabetaTCR-expressing T cells. In about six donors, the dominant CD3+CD56+NKG2C+ clonotypes were found to rank among the top 10 CD8+ clonotypes and to make up about 1.0-7.5% of CD8+ T cells. Those dominant clonotypes were again the most abundant among CD3+CD56-NKG2C+ cells in several donors, at about 25-60.1%. Whether the expanded NKG2C-expressing T cell clones were specific for HCMV antigens was left unclear. The eight sequenced donors were randomly selected healthy volunteers, three men and five women. To determine HCMV serostatus, a commercial ELISA kit was used to detect HCMV-specific IgG in serum. For about 6 donors, unsorted PBMC were also used to sequence bulk peripheral blood T-cell repertoires. Reads were demultiplexed and grouped by UMI with MIGEC, and clonotypes were assembled and quantified with MiTCR. Only TCR cDNA sequences supported by at least two reads were kept to exclude erroneous sequences. The tcR package was used for downstream repertoire analysis, and clonotypes were matched between fractions using CDR3 nucleotide sequence together with V segment. VDJmatch was used to annotate antigen specificity against VDJdb, with one amino acid substitution allowed in CDR3.

The rearranged chain carries TRBV12-3 or TRBV12-4 and TRBJ1-3; TRBD1 aligns with 7 central bases. The sequence was obtained from a woman younger than 35 in good health. Material for sequencing was PBMCs. The DNA sequence is TGTGCCAGCTACAGGGGCAGGTCTGGAAACACCATATATTTT. Its coded protein is CASYRGRSGNTIYF.